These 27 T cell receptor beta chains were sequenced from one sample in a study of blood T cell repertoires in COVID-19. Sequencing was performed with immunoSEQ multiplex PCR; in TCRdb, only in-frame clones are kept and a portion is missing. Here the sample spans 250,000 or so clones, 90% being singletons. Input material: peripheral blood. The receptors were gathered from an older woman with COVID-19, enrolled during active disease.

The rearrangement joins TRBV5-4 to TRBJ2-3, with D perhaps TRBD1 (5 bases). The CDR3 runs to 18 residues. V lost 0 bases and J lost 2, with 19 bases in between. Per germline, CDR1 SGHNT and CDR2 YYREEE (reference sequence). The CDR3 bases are TGTGCCAGCAGCTTGGAGGCCGCAGGGCGGCTTATCACAGATACGCAGTATTTT. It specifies CASSLEAAGRLITDTQYF.

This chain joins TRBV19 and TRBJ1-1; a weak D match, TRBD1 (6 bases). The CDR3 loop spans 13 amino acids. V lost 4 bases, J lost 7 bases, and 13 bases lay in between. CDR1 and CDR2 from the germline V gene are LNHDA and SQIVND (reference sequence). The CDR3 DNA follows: TGTGCCAGTAGTACCACAGGGACGGGTGAAGCTTTCTTT. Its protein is CASSTTGTGEAFF.

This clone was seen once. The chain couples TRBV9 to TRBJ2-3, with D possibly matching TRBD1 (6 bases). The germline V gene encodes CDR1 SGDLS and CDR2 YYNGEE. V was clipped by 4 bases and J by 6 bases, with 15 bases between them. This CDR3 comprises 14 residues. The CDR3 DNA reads TGTGCCAGCAGCTTACAGGGTCCCCCCGATACGCAGTATTTT. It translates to CASSLQGPPDTQYF.

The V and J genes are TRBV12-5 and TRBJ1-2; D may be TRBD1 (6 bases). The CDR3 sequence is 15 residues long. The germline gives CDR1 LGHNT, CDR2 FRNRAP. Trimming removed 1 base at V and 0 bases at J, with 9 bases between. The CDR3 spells CASGLGTVANYGYTF. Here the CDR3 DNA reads TGTGCTAGTGGTTTGGGGACAGTGGCTAACTATGGCTACACCTTC.

The DNA for the CDR3 is TGTGCCAGCAGCAGCCGGTTGAACACTGAAGCTTTCTTT. This translates into CASSSRLNTEAFF. The chain employs TRBV13 and TRBJ1-1; D is unresolved. Trimming cost V 5 bases and J 0 bases, with 7 bases left between them. The germline gives CDR1 PRHDT, CDR2 FYEKMQ (reference sequence). The CDR3 has 13 residues. The variable domain in full, completed from reference TRBV13 and TRBJ1-1, reads AAGVIQSPRHLIKEKRETATLKCYPIPRHDTVYWYQQGPGQDPQFLISFYEKMQSDKGSIPDRFSAQQFSDYHSELNMSSLELGDSALYFCASSSRLNTEAFFGQGTRLTVV.

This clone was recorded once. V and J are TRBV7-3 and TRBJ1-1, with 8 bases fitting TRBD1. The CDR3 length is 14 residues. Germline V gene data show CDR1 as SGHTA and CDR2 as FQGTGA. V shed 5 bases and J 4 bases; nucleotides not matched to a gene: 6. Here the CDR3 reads CASSQGARSTEAFF. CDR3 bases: TGTGCCAGCAGCCAGGGGGCCCGAAGCACTGAAGCTTTCTTT.

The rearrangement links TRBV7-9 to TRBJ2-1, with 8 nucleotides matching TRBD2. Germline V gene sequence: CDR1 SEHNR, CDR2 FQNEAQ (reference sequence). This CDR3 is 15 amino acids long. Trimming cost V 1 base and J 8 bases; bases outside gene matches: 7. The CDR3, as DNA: TGTGCCAGCAGCTTAGAATTGGGCGGGGGGCATGAGCAGTTCTTC. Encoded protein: CASSLELGGGHEQFF.

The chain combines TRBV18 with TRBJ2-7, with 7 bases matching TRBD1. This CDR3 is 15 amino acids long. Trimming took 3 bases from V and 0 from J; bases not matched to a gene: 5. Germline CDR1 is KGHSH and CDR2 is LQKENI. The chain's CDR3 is CASSPKGDSSYEQYF. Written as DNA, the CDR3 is TGTGCCAGCTCACCCAAGGGGGACAGCTCCTACGAGCAGTACTTC.

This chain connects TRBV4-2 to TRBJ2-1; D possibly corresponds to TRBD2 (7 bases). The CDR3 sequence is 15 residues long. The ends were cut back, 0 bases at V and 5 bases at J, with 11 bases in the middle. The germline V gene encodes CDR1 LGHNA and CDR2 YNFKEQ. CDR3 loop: CASSQDRGGHNEQFF. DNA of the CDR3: TGTGCCAGCAGCCAAGATAGGGGGGGTCACAATGAGCAGTTCTTC.

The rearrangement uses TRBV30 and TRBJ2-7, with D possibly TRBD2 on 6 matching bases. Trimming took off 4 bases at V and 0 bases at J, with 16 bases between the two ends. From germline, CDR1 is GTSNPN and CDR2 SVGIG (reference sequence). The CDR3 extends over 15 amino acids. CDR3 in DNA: TGTGCCTGGAACCAGGGACTCTTGAGCTCCTACGAGCAGTACTTC. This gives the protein CAWNQGLLSSYEQYF.

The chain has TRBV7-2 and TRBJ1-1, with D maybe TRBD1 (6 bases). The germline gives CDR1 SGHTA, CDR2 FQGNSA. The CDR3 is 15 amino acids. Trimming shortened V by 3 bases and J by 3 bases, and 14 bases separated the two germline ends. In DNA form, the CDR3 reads TGTGCCAGCAGCTTCTACAGGGTGATGTACACTGAAGCTTTCTTT. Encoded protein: CASSFYRVMYTEAFF.

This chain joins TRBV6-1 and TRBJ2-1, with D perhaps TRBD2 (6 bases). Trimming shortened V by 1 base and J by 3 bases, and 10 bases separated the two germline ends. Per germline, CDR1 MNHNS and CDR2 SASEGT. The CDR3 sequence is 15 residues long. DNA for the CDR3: TGTGCCAGCAGTGAAGGGGGAGGTGGCTACAATGAGCAGTTCTTC. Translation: CASSEGGGGYNEQFF.

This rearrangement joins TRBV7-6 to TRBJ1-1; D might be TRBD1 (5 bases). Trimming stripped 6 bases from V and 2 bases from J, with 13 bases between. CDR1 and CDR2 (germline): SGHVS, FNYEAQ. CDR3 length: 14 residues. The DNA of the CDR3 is TGTGCCAGCAGTTCCCGCCGGACAAACACTGAAGCTTTCTTT. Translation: CASSSRRTNTEAFF.

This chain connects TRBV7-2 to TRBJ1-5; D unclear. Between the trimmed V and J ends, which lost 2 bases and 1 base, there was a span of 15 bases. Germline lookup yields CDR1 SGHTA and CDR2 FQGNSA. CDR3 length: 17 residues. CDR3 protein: CASSLLTEGWSNQPQHF. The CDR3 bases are TGTGCCAGCAGCTTACTTACGGAGGGTTGGAGCAATCAGCCCCAGCATTTT.

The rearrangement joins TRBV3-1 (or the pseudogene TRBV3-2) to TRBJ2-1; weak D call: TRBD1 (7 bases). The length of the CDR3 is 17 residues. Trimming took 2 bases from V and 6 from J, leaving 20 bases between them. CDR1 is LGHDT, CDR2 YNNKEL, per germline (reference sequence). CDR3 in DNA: TGTGCCAGCAGCCAACTCACAGGGGAAGGAGGGTGCAATGAGCAGTTCTTC. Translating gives CASSQLTGEGGCNEQFF.

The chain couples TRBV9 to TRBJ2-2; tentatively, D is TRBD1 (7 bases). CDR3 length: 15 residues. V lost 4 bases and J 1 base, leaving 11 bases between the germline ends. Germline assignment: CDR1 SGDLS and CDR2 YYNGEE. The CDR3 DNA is TGTGCCAGCAGCAGACAGGGAGGGAACACCGGGGAGCTGTTTTTT. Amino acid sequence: CASSRQGGNTGELFF.

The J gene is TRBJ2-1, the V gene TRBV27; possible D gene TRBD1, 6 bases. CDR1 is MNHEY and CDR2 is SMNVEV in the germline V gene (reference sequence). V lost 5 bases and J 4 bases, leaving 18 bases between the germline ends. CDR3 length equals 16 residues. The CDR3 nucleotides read TGTGCCAGCAGTAAATCCGGGACATCTTATTACAATGAGCAGTTCTTC. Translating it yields CASSKSGTSYYNEQFF.

The CDR3 DNA sequence: TGCAGTGCCTCACGGACTTTGCAGTTCTTC. It translates to CSASRTLQFF. This chain uses TRBV20-1 with TRBJ2-1; a possible D gene is TRBD2 (5 bases). Per germline, CDR1 DFQATT and CDR2 SNEGSKA (reference sequence). V lost 6 bases to trimming and J lost 12 bases, with 12 bases between them. This CDR3 has 10 amino acids.

The CDR3 region has the DNA TGTGCCAGCAGCTTTACCGAGGCGAACACTGAAGCTTTCTTT. Amino acid sequence: CASSFTEANTEAFF. The chain recombines TRBV5-4 with TRBJ1-1; D remains ambiguous. CDR3 length: 14 residues. V lost 2 bases, J lost 1 base, and 9 bases lay in between. CDR1 is SGHNT, CDR2 YYREEE, per germline (reference sequence).

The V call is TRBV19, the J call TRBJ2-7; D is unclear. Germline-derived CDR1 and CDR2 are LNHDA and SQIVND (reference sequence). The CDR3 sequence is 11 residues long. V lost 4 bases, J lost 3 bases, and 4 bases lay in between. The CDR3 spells CASSNYYEQYF. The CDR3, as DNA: TGTGCCAGTAGTAACTACTACGAGCAGTACTTC.

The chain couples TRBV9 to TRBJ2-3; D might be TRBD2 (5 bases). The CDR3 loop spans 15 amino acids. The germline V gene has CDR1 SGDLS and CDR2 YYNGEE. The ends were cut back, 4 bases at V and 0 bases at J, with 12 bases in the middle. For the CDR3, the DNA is TGTGCCAGCAGCCCACAGAGCGGAAGCACAGATACGCAGTATTTT. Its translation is CASSPQSGSTDTQYF.

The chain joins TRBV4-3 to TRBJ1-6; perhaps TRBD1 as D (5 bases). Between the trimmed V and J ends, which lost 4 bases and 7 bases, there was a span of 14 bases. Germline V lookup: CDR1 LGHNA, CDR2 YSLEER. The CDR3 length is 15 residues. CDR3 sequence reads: CASSPGGLGNSPLHF. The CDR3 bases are TGCGCCAGCAGCCCTGGGGGACTGGGCAATTCACCCCTCCACTTT.

CDR3 sequence (DNA): TGTGCCAGTAGTATTGGATTTAGTGTTGCAGGGGGCTTCAAAAACATTCAGTACTTC. Amino acids: CASSIGFSVAGGFKNIQYF. The chain joins TRBV19 to TRBJ2-4, with TRBD1 matching over 8 bases. Trimming took 3 bases from V and 3 from J; bases not matched to a gene: 16. There are 19 residues in the CDR3. Germline CDR1 and CDR2: LNHDA and SQIVND (reference sequence).

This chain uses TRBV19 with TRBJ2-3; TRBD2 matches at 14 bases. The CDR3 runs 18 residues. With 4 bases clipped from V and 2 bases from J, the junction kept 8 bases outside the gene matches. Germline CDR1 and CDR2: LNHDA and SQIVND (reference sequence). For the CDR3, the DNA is TGTGCCAGTAGTAGGACTAGCGGGGGGACCACAACCACAGATACGCAGTATTTT. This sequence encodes CASSRTSGGTTTTDTQYF.

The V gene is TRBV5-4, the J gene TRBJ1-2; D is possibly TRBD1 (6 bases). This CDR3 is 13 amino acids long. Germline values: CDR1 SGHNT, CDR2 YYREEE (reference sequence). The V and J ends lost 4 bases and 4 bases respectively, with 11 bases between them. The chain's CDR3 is CASSPDSVYGYTF. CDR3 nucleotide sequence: TGTGCCAGCAGCCCGGACAGCGTCTATGGCTACACCTTC.

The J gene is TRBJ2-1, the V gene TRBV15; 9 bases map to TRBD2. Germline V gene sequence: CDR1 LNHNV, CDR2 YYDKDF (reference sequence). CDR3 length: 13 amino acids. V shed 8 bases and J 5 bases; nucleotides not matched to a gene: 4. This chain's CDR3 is CATAGLAHNEQFF. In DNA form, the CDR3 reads TGTGCCACCGCCGGACTAGCGCACAATGAGCAGTTCTTC.

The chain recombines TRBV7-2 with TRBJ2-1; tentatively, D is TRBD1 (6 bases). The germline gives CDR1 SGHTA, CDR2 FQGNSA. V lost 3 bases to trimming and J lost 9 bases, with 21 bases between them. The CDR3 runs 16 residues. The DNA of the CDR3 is TGTGCCAGCAGCTTTTATGGGGGCGATGCGCGAAGTGAGCAGTTCTTC. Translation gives CASSFYGGDARSEQFF.